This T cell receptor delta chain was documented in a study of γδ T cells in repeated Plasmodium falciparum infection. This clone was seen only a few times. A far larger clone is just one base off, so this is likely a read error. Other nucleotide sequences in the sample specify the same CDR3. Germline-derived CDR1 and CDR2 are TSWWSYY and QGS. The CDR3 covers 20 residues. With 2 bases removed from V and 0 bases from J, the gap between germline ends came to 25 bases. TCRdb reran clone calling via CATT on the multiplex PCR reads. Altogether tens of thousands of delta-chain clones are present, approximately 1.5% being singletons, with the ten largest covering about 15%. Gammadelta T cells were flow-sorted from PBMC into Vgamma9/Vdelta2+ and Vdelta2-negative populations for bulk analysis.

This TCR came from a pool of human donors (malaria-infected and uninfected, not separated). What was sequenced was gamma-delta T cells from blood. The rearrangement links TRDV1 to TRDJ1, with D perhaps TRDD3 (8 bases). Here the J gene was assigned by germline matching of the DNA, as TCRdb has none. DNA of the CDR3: TGTGCTCTTGGGGAAATTCTTCCTAAGCACTGGGGGCTCTACACCGATAAACTCATCTTT. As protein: CALGEILPKHWGLYTDKLIF.